This TCR beta chain was identified during a study of blood T cell repertoires in COVID-19. This clone appeared a single time. TCRdb's table, derived via immunoSEQ multiplex PCR, lists solely in-frame clones and lacks some. The sample gives 200,000 to 300,000 clones, 75% to 85% of which show up once; more than 5.5% is in the top ten. This CDR3 is built from 15 residues. CDR1 and CDR2 from the germline V gene are MDHEN and SYDVKM. V shed 8 bases and J shed 3 bases, with 20 bases lying between them. The V gene is TRBV28, the J gene TRBJ2-7; maybe TRBD2 (6 bases). The receptor was derived from a human donor in a cohort sampled during active COVID-19. Sequences were obtained from peripheral blood. Written as DNA, the CDR3 is TGTGCCAGCGGCGAGGGAGGCGGGGTCTACTACGAGCAGTACTTC. This gives the protein CASGEGGGVYYEQYF.